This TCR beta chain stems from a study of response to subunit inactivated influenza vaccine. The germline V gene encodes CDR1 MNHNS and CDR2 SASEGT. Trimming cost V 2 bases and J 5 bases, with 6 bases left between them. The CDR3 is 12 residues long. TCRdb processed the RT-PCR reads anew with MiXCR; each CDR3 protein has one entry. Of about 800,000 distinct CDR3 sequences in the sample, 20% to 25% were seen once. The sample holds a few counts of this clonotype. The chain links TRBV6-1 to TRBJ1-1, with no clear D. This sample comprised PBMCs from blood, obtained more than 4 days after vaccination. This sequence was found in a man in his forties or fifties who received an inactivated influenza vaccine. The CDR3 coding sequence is TGTGCCAGCAGTGAACGGTTGACTGAAGCTTTCTTT. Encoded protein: CASSERLTEAFF.